These 16 T cell receptor beta chains were all obtained from the same sample, sequenced in a study of blood T cells in healthy people across ages. A second PCR, run for roughly 7 to 12 cycles, used a sample-barcoded 5' primer plus a J-beta primer mix. TCRdb re-called the 5' RACE reads with MiXCR, one entry per CDR3 protein. Among over 1,500,000 distinct CDR3 sequences listed, around 48% were seen once. The specimen was blood. Receptors originate from a woman aged 40-49 years in good health.

This clonotype appeared a few times. CDR3 amino acids: CASSRWGAGEQYF. CDR3 nucleotide sequence: TGTGCCAGCAGTCGGTGGGGGGCGGGCGAGCAGTACTTC. The chain couples TRBV27 to TRBJ2-4, with D perhaps given as TRBD1 or TRBD2 (6 bases each). The J call may not be correct, given that the DNA end is closer to TRBJ2-7. The CDR3 extends over 13 amino acids. Per germline, CDR1 MNHEY and CDR2 SMNVEV (reference sequence).

The chain combines TRBV9 with TRBJ2-5; D may be TRBD1 or TRBD2 (6 bases each). Looked up from germline, CDR1 is SGDLS and CDR2 is YYNGEE. The CDR3 totals 16 residues. Trimming stripped 5 bases from V and 1 base from J, with 18 bases between. CDR3 coding DNA: TGTGCCAGCAGTGGATTGGGGGGCGGGACCCAAGAGACCCAGTACTTC. Translation gives CASSGLGGGTQETQYF.

The V gene is TRBV2, the J gene TRBJ2-5; tentatively, D is TRBD1 (6 bases). The CDR3 totals 11 residues. Germline lookup yields CDR1 SNHLY and CDR2 FYNNEI. Trimming took off 7 bases at V and 11 bases at J, with 14 bases between the two ends. CDR3 in amino acids: CASIIGQKQYF. The DNA for the CDR3 is TGTGCCAGCATTATCGGACAGAAGCAGTACTTC. The whole variable domain, remainder taken from reference TRBV2 and TRBJ2-5, is EPEVTQTPSHQVTQMGQEVILRCVPISNHLYFYWYRQILGQKVEFLVSFYNNEISEKSEIFDDQFSVERPDGSNFTLKIRSTKLEDSAMYFCASIIGQKQYFGPGTRLLVL.

The CDR3 spells CAAGQGGTDTQYF. The DNA for the CDR3 is TGTGCCGCCGGACAGGGAGGGACAGATACGCAGTATTTT. The genes are TRBV10-3 and TRBJ2-3; possibly TRBD1 for D (8 bases). The CDR3 is 13 amino acids. Germline CDR1 is ENHRY and CDR2 is SYGVKD. Between the trimmed V and J ends, which lost 11 bases and 3 bases, there was a span of 15 bases.

In its sample, this clonotype was seen a few times. The chain has TRBV7-3 and TRBJ2-3; D not resolved. Trimming removed 6 bases from V and 0 bases from J, with 13 bases in between. The germline CDR1 and CDR2 sequences are SGHTA and FQGTGA. The length of the CDR3 is 15 residues. The CDR3 spells CASSRDGSSTDTQYF. For the CDR3, the DNA is TGTGCCAGCAGTCGAGACGGATCTAGCACAGATACGCAGTATTTT. The full variable domain, completed using reference TRBV7-3 and TRBJ2-3, is GAGVSQTPSNKVTEKGKYVELRCDPISGHTALYWYRQSLGQGPEFLIYFQGTGAADDSGLPNDRFFAVRPEGSVSTLKIQRTERGDSAVYLCASSRDGSSTDTQYFGPGTRLTVL.

The chain employs TRBV2 and TRBJ2-1; TRBD2 agrees at 10 bases. The CDR3 contains 15 residues. The germline V gene has CDR1 SNHLY and CDR2 FYNNEI. Trimming took 6 bases from V and 10 from J; bases not matched to a gene: 12. CDR3 DNA sequence: TGTGCCAGCAGCGCACCAGCGGGGGGGCCTAAGGAGCAGTTCTTC. This encodes CASSAPAGGPKEQFF.

This chain links TRBV5-1 with TRBJ2-3, with TRBD2 matching 7 bases. V shed 0 bases, J shed 4 bases, and the junction held 5 bases outside the gene matches. Germline values: CDR1 SGHRS, CDR2 YFSETQ. The CDR3 sequence is 15 residues long. The CDR3: CASSLEAGRPDTQYF. The DNA of the CDR3 is TGCGCCAGCAGCTTGGAAGCGGGGCGGCCAGATACGCAGTATTTT.

A remark on this clonotype: Mismatch with germline at one junction end may stem from a read error. The V gene is TRBV12-3 or TRBV12-4, the J gene TRBJ2-7, with D unresolved. The CDR3 runs to 12 residues. CDR3 protein: CANSLGTYEQYF. In nucleotides, the CDR3 is TGTGCCAACAGTTTGGGCACCTACGAGCAGTACTTC.

The chain joins TRBV27 to TRBJ2-5; D unclear. The J call is doubtful: the DNA matches TRBJ2-7 better. The CDR3 is made up of 14 amino acids. The V gene's germline CDR1 is MNHEY and CDR2 SMNVEV (reference sequence). The CDR3 is CASSPKLVGYEQYF. CDR3 DNA sequence: TGTGCCAGCAGTCCAAAGTTGGTCGGCTACGAGCAGTACTTC.

Worth noting for this clonotype: No conserved phenylalanine or tryptophan is present at the end of the CDR3, so a read error is the likely explanation. The V and J genes are TRBV2 and TRBJ2-1; D is ambiguous. CDR3 length equals 14 residues. Germline V gene sequence: CDR1 SNHLY, CDR2 FYNNEI. This chain's CDR3 is CASSEDLSYNKQFL. CDR3 bases: TGTGCCAGCAGTGAAGATTTGTCTTACAATAAGCAGTTCCTC.

V gene TRBV7-2 combines with J gene TRBJ1-2; D is unclear. The CDR3 sequence is 14 residues long. CDR1 is SGHTA, CDR2 FQGNSA, per germline. Trimming pared 3 bases from V and 0 bases from J, leaving 8 bases between. Here the CDR3 DNA reads TGTGCCAGCAGCTTCCCTTTAGCTAACTATGGCTACACCTTC. Protein product: CASSFPLANYGYTF.

The chain links TRBV2 to TRBJ2-5; 10 bases are a match to TRBD2. This CDR3 has 13 residues. Germline assignment: CDR1 SNHLY and CDR2 FYNNEI. The J segment lost 5 bases and the V segment lost 10 bases, leaving 7 bases of the junction unmatched. The CDR3 coding sequence is TGTGCCAACCCAAGCGGGGGGGCTGAGACCCAGTACTTC. Translation gives CANPSGGAETQYF.

This chain joins TRBV7-9 and TRBJ2-5; no firm D call. Germline V gene sequence: CDR1 SEHNR, CDR2 FQNEAQ (reference sequence). Trimming shortened V by 2 bases and J by 1 base, and 17 bases separated the two germline ends. This CDR3 has 17 residues. The CDR3 nucleotides are TGTGCCAGCAGCTTATCCCGCGGAGCGATTATCCAAGAGACCCAGTACTTC. This encodes CASSLSRGAIIQETQYF.

In its sample, this clonotype was seen a few times. The chain is built from TRBV6-2 or TRBV6-3 and TRBJ2-3; no firm D call. Germline values: CDR1 MNHEY, CDR2 SVGEGT. The germline V and J ends were trimmed by 6 bases and 2 bases, with 24 bases remaining between them. This CDR3 region has 18 residues. This chain's CDR3 is CASSPTTMALGDTDTQYF. CDR3 bases: TGTGCCAGCAGCCCAACCACGATGGCACTGGGCGACACAGATACGCAGTATTTT.

This clonotype was detected a few times. The chain uses TRBV24-1 and TRBJ2-5; D remains unclear. CDR1 and CDR2 (germline): KGHDR, SFDVKD. This CDR3 has 13 amino acids. Trimming pared 4 bases from V and 7 bases from J, leaving 12 bases between. CDR3 residues: CATSEDPLGTQYF. The CDR3, as DNA: TGTGCCACCAGTGAAGACCCCCTCGGGACCCAGTACTTC.

The V gene is TRBV29-1, the J gene TRBJ2-5; D is perhaps TRBD1 (5 bases). Germline loops: CDR1 SQVTM, CDR2 ANQGSEA. V lost 4 bases and J lost 5, with 11 bases in between. CDR3 length equals 12 residues. This CDR3 reads CSVVWGVETQYF. CDR3 DNA sequence: TGCAGCGTTGTATGGGGCGTGGAGACCCAGTACTTC.